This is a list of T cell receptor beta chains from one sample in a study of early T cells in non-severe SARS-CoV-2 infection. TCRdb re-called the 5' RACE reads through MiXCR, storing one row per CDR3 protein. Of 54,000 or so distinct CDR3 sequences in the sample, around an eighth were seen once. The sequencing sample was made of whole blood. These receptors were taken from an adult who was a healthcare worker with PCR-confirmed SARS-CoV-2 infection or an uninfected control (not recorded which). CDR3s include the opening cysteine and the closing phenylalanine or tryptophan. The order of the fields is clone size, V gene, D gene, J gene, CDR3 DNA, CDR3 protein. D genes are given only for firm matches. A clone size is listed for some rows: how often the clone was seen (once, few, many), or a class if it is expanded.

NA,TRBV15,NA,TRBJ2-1,TGTGCCACCAGCAGAGATCTTTCGCGTGGGGGGGCCCAGTTCTTC,CATSRDLSRGGAQFF
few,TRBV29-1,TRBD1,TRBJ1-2,TGCAGCGTTGATTTAGAGGGACAGACTTCCTATGGCTACACCTTC,CSVDLEGQTSYGYTF
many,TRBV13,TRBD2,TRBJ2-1,TGTGCCAGCAGCCCGGGACTAGCGGGAGGGCCTTATGAGCAGTTCTTC,CASSPGLAGGPYEQFF
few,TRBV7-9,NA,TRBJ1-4,TGTGCCAGCAGCTTCGATTTTAATGAAAAACTGTTTTTT,CASSFDFNEKLFF
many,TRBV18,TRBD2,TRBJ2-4,TGTGCCAGCTCGCCTAGCTCCCGAGCGGGGTTAGCCAAAAACATTCAGTACTTC,CASSPSSRAGLAKNIQYF
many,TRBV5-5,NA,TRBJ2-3,TGTGCCAGCAGCTTGTGGGACACAGATACGCAGTATTTT,CASSLWDTDTQYF
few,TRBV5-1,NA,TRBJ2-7,TGCGCCAGCAGCTTGGAACAGATCGGCGAGCAGTACTTC,CASSLEQIGEQYF
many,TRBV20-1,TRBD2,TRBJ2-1,TGCAGTGCTAGAGATCTGGCGGGGGGTTACAATGAGCAGTTCTTC,CSARDLAGGYNEQFF
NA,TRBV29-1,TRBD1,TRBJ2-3,TGCAGCGTGATGGACAGGATCTCAGCTGGAGCAGATACGCAGTATTTT,CSVMDRISAGADTQYF
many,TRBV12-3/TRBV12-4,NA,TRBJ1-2,TGTGCCAGCTCCCGGATCCCGGGCTACGGCTACACCTTC,CASSRIPGYGYTF
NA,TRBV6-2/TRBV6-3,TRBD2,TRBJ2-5,TGTGCCAGCAGGTCCCTTAGCGGGGCTCAAGAGACCCAGTACTTC,CASRSLSGAQETQYF
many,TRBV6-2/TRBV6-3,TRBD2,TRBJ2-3,TGTGCCAGCAGCAGACTAGCGGGAGGAGATACGCAGTATTTT,CASSRLAGGDTQYF
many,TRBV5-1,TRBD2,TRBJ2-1,TGCGCCAGCAGCTTACGACTAGCGGATTACAATGAGCAGTTCTTC,CASSLRLADYNEQFF
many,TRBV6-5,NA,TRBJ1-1,TGTGCCAGCAGTTACACAGGGACGGCCACTTGGGAAGCTTTCTTT,CASSYTGTATWEAFF
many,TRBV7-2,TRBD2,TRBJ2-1,TGTGCCAGCAGCCGAGGGTATAGCGGGAGAAGGAATGAGCAGTTCTTC,CASSRGYSGRRNEQFF
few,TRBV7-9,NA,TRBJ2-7,TGTGCCAGCAGCTTCTTGGATGGGGGGACAGTCGCCTACGAGCAGTACTTC,CASSFLDGGTVAYEQYF
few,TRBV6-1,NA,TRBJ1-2,TGTGCCAGCAGTGAGCGGTGGTTCTCCTATGGCTACACCTTC,CASSERWFSYGYTF
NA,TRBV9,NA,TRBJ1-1,TGTGCCAGCAGCTTGGGCATGAACACTGAAGCTTTCTTT,CASSLGMNTEAFF
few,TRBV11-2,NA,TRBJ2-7,TGTGCCAGCAGCGCGGGATTAGGGGACGAGCAGTACTTC,CASSAGLGDEQYF
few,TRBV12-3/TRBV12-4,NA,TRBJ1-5,TGTGCCAGCAGGACCGGGACACTGAGCAATCAGCCCCAGCATTTT,CASRTGTLSNQPQHF
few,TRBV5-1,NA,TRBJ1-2,TGCGCCAGCGGTCGTGAGGGGAGCTATGGCTACACCTTC,CASGREGSYGYTF
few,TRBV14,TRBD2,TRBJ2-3,TGTGCCAGCAGCCAAGATGGTAGCGGGGGTAGCACAGATACGCAGTATTTT,CASSQDGSGGSTDTQYF
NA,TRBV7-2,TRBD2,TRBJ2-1,TGTGCCAGCAGCTTCGGGGGACTAGCGGGACTAGGGGCGACCTACAATGAGCAGTTCTTC,CASSFGGLAGLGATYNEQFF
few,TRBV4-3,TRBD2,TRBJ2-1,TGCGCCAGCAGCCAAGCCCGGACTAGCGGGGGGGCCAATGAGCAGTTCTTC,CASSQARTSGGANEQFF
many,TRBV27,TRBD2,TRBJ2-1,TGTGCCAGCAGTTTAGGGACTAGCGGGGGCACATACAATGAGCAGTTCTTC,CASSLGTSGGTYNEQFF
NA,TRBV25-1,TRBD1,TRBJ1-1,TGTGCCAGCAGTGGGACAGGGTATCACACTGAAGCTTTCTTT,CASSGTGYHTEAFF
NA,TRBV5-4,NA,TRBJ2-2,TGTGCCAGCAGCGAGGACATCCTACTCACCGGGGAGCTGTTTTTT,CASSEDILLTGELFF
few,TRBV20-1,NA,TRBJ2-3,TGCAGTGCTCACGGACAGAGCACAGATACGCAGTATTTT,CSAHGQSTDTQYF
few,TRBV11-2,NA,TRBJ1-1,TGTGCCAGCAAACGAGGGGTGTCGGACACTGAAGCTTTCTTT,CASKRGVSDTEAFF
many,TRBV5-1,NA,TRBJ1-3,TGCGCCAGCGCCCAATCGGGACCGCAATCTGGAAACACCATATATTTT,CASAQSGPQSGNTIYF
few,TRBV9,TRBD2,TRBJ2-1,TGTGCCAGCAGCTCGGGACTAGCGGGAGGATTTTACAATGAGCAGTTCTTC,CASSSGLAGGFYNEQFF
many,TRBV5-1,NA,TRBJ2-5,TGCGCCAGCAGCTCCCCAGGGGAAGAGACCCAGTACTTC,CASSSPGEETQYF
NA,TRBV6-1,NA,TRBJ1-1,TGTGCCAGCAGAGGTTCGTTTAGGGACTCCGGAGGGATGAACACTGAAGCTTTCTTT,CASRGSFRDSGGMNTEAFF
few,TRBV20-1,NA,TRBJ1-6,TGCAGTGCTAGCTCCAGGGGAGGGAATTCACCCCTCCACTTT,CSASSRGGNSPLHF
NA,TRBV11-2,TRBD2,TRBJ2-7,TGTGCCAGCAGCTCATTAGCGGGAGGGGAATACGAGCAGTACTTC,CASSSLAGGEYEQYF
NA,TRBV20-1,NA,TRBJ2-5,TGCAGTGCTAGAAGAGCGGACAACCGGGAAGAGACCCAGTACTTC,CSARRADNREETQYF
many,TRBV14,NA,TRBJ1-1,TGTGCCAGCAGCCAACAAGGTGAAGCTTTCTTT,CASSQQGEAFF
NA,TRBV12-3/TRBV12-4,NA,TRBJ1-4,TGTGCCAGCAGGTCACAGGTTGATGAAAAACTGTTTTTT,CASRSQVDEKLFF
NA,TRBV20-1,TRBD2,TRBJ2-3,TGCAGTAGGGAGGGTGGGACAGATACGCAGTATTTT,CSREGGTDTQYF
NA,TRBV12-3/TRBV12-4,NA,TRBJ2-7,TGTGCCAGCAGTTTTTGGACTACAAGCGAGGAGCAGTACTTC,CASSFWTTSEEQYF
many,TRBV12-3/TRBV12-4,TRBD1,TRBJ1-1,TGTGCCAGCAGTCGGACAGGGGGCGGCACTGAAGCTTTCTTT,CASSRTGGGTEAFF
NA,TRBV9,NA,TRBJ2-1,TGTGCCAGCAGCGCAGGTGGGACGGGGATGAACAATGAGCAGTTCTTC,CASSAGGTGMNNEQFF
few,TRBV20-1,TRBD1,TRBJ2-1,TGCAGTGCTAGGGGGGACAGGGACCCTGTCGGGCAGTTCTTC,CSARGDRDPVGQFF
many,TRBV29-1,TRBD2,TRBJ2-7,TGCAGCGTCGGTCGACTAGCGGGAGGGCCCTACGAGCAGTACTTC,CSVGRLAGGPYEQYF
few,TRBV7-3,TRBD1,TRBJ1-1,TGTGCCAGCAGCTTAAGCGGCGTTGTGTGGGACAGAACTGAAGCTTTCTTT,CASSLSGVVWDRTEAFF
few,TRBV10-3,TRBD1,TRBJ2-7,TGTGCCATCAGTCCGGGACAGGGAAGATCCTACGAGCAGTACTTC,CAISPGQGRSYEQYF
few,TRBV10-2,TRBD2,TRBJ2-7,TGCGCCAGCAGTGAGGCCATGTGGGGAGGGACCTACGAGCAGTACTTC,CASSEAMWGGTYEQYF
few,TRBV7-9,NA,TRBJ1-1,TGTGCCAGCAGCCCCCTCGTTGGGGCGAACACTGAAGCTTTCTTT,CASSPLVGANTEAFF
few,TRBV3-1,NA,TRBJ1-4,TGTGCCAGCAGCCAAGGTCAGAATGAAAAACTGTTTTTT,CASSQGQNEKLFF
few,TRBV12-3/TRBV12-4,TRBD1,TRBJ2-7,TGTGCCAGCAGTTTAGTGACAGGGGGGTCGTACGAGCAGTACTTC,CASSLVTGGSYEQYF
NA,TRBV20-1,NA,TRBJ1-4,TGCAGTGCTAGAAAGGGCCCGGGAACTAATGAAAAACTGTTTTTT,CSARKGPGTNEKLFF
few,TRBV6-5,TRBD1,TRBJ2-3,TGTGCCAGCAGTTACGTAGGGGGCGAAGATACGCAGTATTTT,CASSYVGGEDTQYF
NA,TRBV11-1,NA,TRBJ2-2,TGTGCCAGCAGCTTAGCCGGGAGAGGGACCGGGGAGCTGTTTTTT,CASSLAGRGTGELFF
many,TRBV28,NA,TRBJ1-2,TGTGCCAGTGCCCTAGGAGGTAACTATGGCTACACCTTC,CASALGGNYGYTF
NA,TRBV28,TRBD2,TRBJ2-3,TGTGCCAGCAGTTTAGATCCAGCGGGGCGAGATACGCAGTATTTT,CASSLDPAGRDTQYF
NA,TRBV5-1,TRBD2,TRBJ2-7,TGCGCCAGCAGCCCGAACCTGGGACTAGCGGGAGTCGACTACGAGCAGTACTTC,CASSPNLGLAGVDYEQYF
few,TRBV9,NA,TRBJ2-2,TGTGCCAGCAGCGCCCACACCGGGGAGCTGTTTTTT,CASSAHTGELFF
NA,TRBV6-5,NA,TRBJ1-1,TGTGCCAGCAGTATAGTATCCGCGACCAGGAACACTGAAGCTTTCTTT,CASSIVSATRNTEAFF